The next 23 T cell receptor beta chains were all read from a single sample in a study of cytomegalovirus exposure and HLA in healthy donors. PCR used 60 Vbeta primers and 13 Jbeta primers. Assay: immunoSEQ multiplex PCR; the TCRdb copy retains only in-frame clones and omits some. This table has about 120,000 clones, about 75% appearing once. Input material: PBMCs. These receptors were obtained from a woman between 40 and 50 years old in good health and CMV-seropositive.

The rearrangement uses TRBV19 and TRBJ1-5, with D possibly TRBD1 on 5 matching bases. Deletions cut 4 bases from V and 6 bases from J, with 28 bases between. CDR1 and CDR2 (germline): LNHDA, SQIVND (reference sequence). The CDR3 spans 19 residues. The CDR3 nucleotides are TGTGCCAGTAGTAGATATCCCCCCGGTAGGCAGGGAGGAGGTCAGCCCCAGCATTTT. Its protein product is CASSRYPPGRQGGGQPQHF.

J is TRBJ1-6 and V is TRBV2; TRBD1 matches at 7 bases. Germline CDR1 SNHLY, CDR2 FYNNEI. The CDR3 has 13 residues. J gave up 8 bases and V 10 bases, and 8 bases lay outside the gene matches. The CDR3 coding sequence is TGTGCCACCCTAGGGGGCTTGGATTCACCCCTCCACTTT. It is translated as CATLGGLDSPLHF.

The rearrangement uses TRBV5-6 and TRBJ1-2, with 7 bases aligning to TRBD1. Germline-derived CDR1 and CDR2 are SGHDT and YYEEEE. This CDR3 comprises 15 residues. J gave up 1 base and V 4 bases, and 7 bases lay outside the gene matches. As DNA, the CDR3 is TGTGCCAGCAGCCCACAGGGGCGGGTTAACTATGGCTACACCTTC. It is translated as CASSPQGRVNYGYTF. The full variable domain, its missing parts supplied by reference TRBV5-6 and TRBJ1-2, is DAGVTQSPTHLIKTRGQQVTLRCSPKSGHDTVSWYQQALGQGPQFIFQYYEEEERQRGNFPDRFSGHQFPNYSSELNVNALLLGDSALYLCASSPQGRVNYGYTFGSGTRLTVV.

This clone was observed a few times. The chain links TRBV9 to TRBJ2-7; 10 bases agree with TRBD2. The CDR3 is 16 amino acids. Per germline, CDR1 SGDLS and CDR2 YYNGEE. V trimming: 0 bases; J trimming: 4 bases; junction bases outside the gene matches: 7. The chain's CDR3 is CASSVGLAGAEYEQYF. CDR3 DNA sequence: TGTGCCAGCAGCGTAGGGCTAGCGGGGGCGGAGTACGAGCAGTACTTC.

The J gene is TRBJ1-1, the V gene TRBV5-1; D perhaps matches TRBD1 (6 bases). Trimming cost V 0 bases and J 0 bases, with 12 bases left between them. The CDR3 consists of 16 residues. CDR1 and CDR2 (germline): SGHRS, YFSETQ. The CDR3 loop is CASSLVTGSLNTEAFF. Here the CDR3 DNA reads TGCGCCAGCAGCTTGGTAACAGGGTCCCTGAACACTGAAGCTTTCTTT.

The chain carries TRBV28 and TRBJ2-6; D perhaps matches TRBD2 (5 bases). The V gene lost 2 bases and the J gene lost 4 bases, with 12 bases spanning the gap. This CDR3 is 16 amino acids long. Germline V lookup: CDR1 MDHEN, CDR2 SYDVKM. The CDR3 DNA sequence: TGTGCCAGCAGTTTAATGAGGGCGACCGGGGCCAACGTCCTGACTTTC. Translated, it gives CASSLMRATGANVLTF.

This chain connects TRBV12-5 to TRBJ2-1; 13 positions agree with TRBD2. V shed 6 bases and J 8 bases; nucleotides not matched to a gene: 7. The CDR3 length is 15 residues. CDR1 is LGHNT, CDR2 FRNRAP, per germline. The CDR3 sequence is CASGSGTSGAHEQFF. In DNA, the CDR3 is TGTGCTAGTGGCTCTGGGACTAGCGGGGCCCATGAGCAGTTCTTC.

V is TRBV7-8 and J is TRBJ2-7; 8 bases line up with TRBD2. This CDR3 comprises 14 residues. Trimming at V came to 5 bases and at J to 3 bases, leaving 6 bases not matched to a gene. Germline V lookup: CDR1 SGHVS, CDR2 FQNEAQ. Here the CDR3 DNA reads TGTGCCAGCAGCCCCACTAGCGGCCACTACGAGCAGTACTTC. Amino acids: CASSPTSGHYEQYF.

The chain recombines TRBV28 with TRBJ2-7; D call uncertain. The CDR3 is 14 amino acids. V dropped 8 bases and J dropped 0 bases, with 14 bases sitting between them. Germline V gives CDR1 MDHEN, CDR2 SYDVKM. CDR3 region: CASAPVRSSYEQYF. DNA of the CDR3: TGTGCCAGCGCCCCCGTTAGGAGCTCCTACGAGCAGTACTTC.

V and J are TRBV30 and TRBJ2-3; TRBD1 is a possible D gene (6 bases). Trimming shortened V by 8 bases and J by 7 bases, and 13 bases separated the two germline ends. This CDR3 has 11 residues. The germline V gene encodes CDR1 GTSNPN and CDR2 SVGIG (reference sequence). CDR3 bases: TGTGCCGGTACGAGGGGGAATACGCAGTATTTT. This encodes CAGTRGNTQYF. Filled out from reference TRBV30 and TRBJ2-3, the complete variable domain reads SQTIHQWPATLVQPVGSPLSLECTVEGTSNPNLYWYRQAAGRGLQLLFYSVGIGQISSEVPQNLSASRPQDRQFILSSKKLLLSDSGFYLCAGTRGNTQYFGPGTRLTVL.

The rearrangement links TRBV5-1 to TRBJ2-3; 9 bases are a match to TRBD2. The V segment lost 4 bases and the J segment 5 bases; nucleotides outside the gene matches: 11. The CDR3 spans 16 residues. Germline CDR1 reads SGHRS; CDR2 reads YFSETQ. In DNA form, the CDR3 reads TGCGCCAGCAGCCGGCCGGGCGGGAGGGCCCTAGATACGCAGTATTTT. Translating it yields CASSRPGGRALDTQYF.

The J gene is TRBJ2-7, the V gene TRBV7-2; 7 positions match TRBD1. Trimming cost V 4 bases and J 3 bases; bases outside gene matches: 15. CDR3 length: 17 residues. The germline CDR1 and CDR2 sequences are SGHTA and FQGNSA. This chain's CDR3 is CASSSYTRGQQHYEQYF. CDR3 nucleotides: TGTGCCAGCAGCTCCTACACCCGGGGACAGCAACACTACGAGCAGTACTTC.

The chain is built from TRBV5-1 and TRBJ1-1; tentatively, D is TRBD1 (6 bases). Germline CDR1 SGHRS, CDR2 YFSETQ. CDR3 length: 15 amino acids. Trimming left V 6 bases short and J 1 base short, with 16 bases between. For the CDR3, the DNA is TGCGCCAGCAATCAGGATGGACAGAAGAACACTGAAGCTTTCTTT. Its translation is CASNQDGQKNTEAFF.

The chain couples TRBV7-3 to TRBJ2-3; 9 bases fit TRBD1. The V and J ends lost 5 bases and 4 bases, in that order; junction bases with no gene match: 7. The CDR3 has 15 amino acids. Germline CDR1 is SGHTA and CDR2 is FQGTGA. CDR3 residues: CASSQQGQGPDTQYF. CDR3 DNA: TGTGCCAGCAGCCAACAGGGACAGGGCCCAGATACGCAGTATTTT.

CDR3 residues: CATSRRTGSNEKLFF. CDR3 nucleotides: TGTGCCACCAGCAGGAGGACAGGGTCTAATGAAAAACTGTTTTTT. The chain joins TRBV15 to TRBJ1-4, with 8 bases lining up with TRBD1. The CDR3 has 15 amino acids. With V trimmed by 3 bases and J by 3 bases, 3 bases remained unmatched. From germline, CDR1 is LNHNV and CDR2 YYDKDF (reference sequence). Full variable domain (outside the CDR3, taken from reference TRBV15 and TRBJ1-4): DAMVIQNPRYQVTQFGKPVTLSCSQTLNHNVMYWYQQKSSQAPKLLFHYYDKDFNNEADTPDNFQSRRPNTSFCFLDIRSPGLGDTAMYLCATSRRTGSNEKLFFGSGTQLSVL.

V is TRBV9 and J is TRBJ2-5; D might be TRBD2 (6 bases). With 4 bases removed from V and 4 bases from J, the gap between germline ends came to 14 bases. The CDR3 is 14 residues long. The germline gives CDR1 SGDLS, CDR2 YYNGEE. The chain's CDR3 is CASSTGGTLETQYF. In DNA form, the CDR3 reads TGTGCCAGCAGCACGGGCGGGACTCTAGAGACCCAGTACTTC. Looking up the rest from reference TRBV9 and TRBJ2-5 gives the full variable domain: DSGVTQTPKHLITATGQRVTLRCSPRSGDLSVYWYQQSLDQGLQFLIQYYNGEERAKGNILERFSAQQFPDLHSELNLSSLELGDSALYFCASSTGGTLETQYFGPGTRLLVL.

The chain couples TRBV27 to TRBJ1-4; no reliable D call. V lost 0 bases and J 8 bases, leaving 13 bases between the germline ends. The CDR3 is 15 residues long. The germline V gene encodes CDR1 MNHEY and CDR2 SMNVEV (reference sequence). The DNA for the CDR3 is TGTGCCAGCAGTTTATCGGGCTGGGCAGGCGAAAAACTGTTTTTT. This codes for CASSLSGWAGEKLFF.

There are a few counts of this clone. The rearrangement links TRBV4-3 to TRBJ1-1; no clear D. Germline CDR1 reads LGHNA; CDR2 reads YSLEER. CDR3 size: 16 residues. The germline V and J ends were trimmed by 6 bases and 4 bases, with 21 bases remaining between them. The CDR3 DNA reads as TGCGCCAGCAGTCCAATGCCAACCGAGCTCGGCACTGAAGCTTTCTTT. This gives the protein CASSPMPTELGTEAFF.

V is TRBV7-2 and J is TRBJ1-1, with D possibly being TRBD1 (6 bases). Germline V gives CDR1 SGHTA, CDR2 FQGNSA. Trimming removed 5 bases from V and 4 bases from J, with 14 bases in between. This CDR3 comprises 14 residues. CDR3 in DNA: TGTGCCAGCAGCCAAACAGGGCTTAGCACTGAAGCTTTCTTT. Its protein product is CASSQTGLSTEAFF.

This chain uses TRBV12-5 with TRBJ1-2; D may be TRBD1 (5 bases). Germline values: CDR1 LGHNT, CDR2 FRNRAP. Trimming left V 4 bases short and J 6 bases short, with 12 bases between. The CDR3 is 13 amino acids. The CDR3 sequence: CASGSGQGHGYTF. The CDR3 region has the DNA TGTGCTAGTGGTTCCGGACAAGGACATGGCTACACCTTC.

The V gene is TRBV30, the J gene TRBJ2-1; a possible D gene is TRBD1 (6 bases). V lost 2 bases to trimming and J lost 7 bases, with 21 bases between them. CDR3 length: 16 residues. Germline assignment: CDR1 GTSNPN and CDR2 SVGIG (reference sequence). The CDR3 here is CAWSLIGQPPGNEQFF. The CDR3 nucleotides are TGTGCCTGGAGTCTTATAGGACAGCCCCCCGGGAATGAGCAGTTCTTC.

The chain uses TRBV23-1 and TRBJ2-7, with TRBD2 matching over 7 bases. TRBV23-1 is an ORF, and what it does is uncertain. The CDR3 is made up of 16 amino acids. V trimming: 5 bases; J trimming: 5 bases; junction bases outside the gene matches: 15. This chain's CDR3 is CASSCRGGTPGDEQYF. In DNA, the CDR3 is TGCGCCAGCAGTTGTAGGGGAGGGACCCCCGGCGACGAGCAGTACTTC.

This chain joins TRBV2 and TRBJ2-7, with no clear D. With 4 bases removed from V and 3 bases from J, the gap between germline ends came to 10 bases. Germline-derived CDR1 and CDR2 are SNHLY and FYNNEI. The CDR3 totals 13 residues. The CDR3 spells CASSVPSVYEQYF. CDR3 bases: TGTGCCAGCAGTGTCCCCTCAGTCTACGAGCAGTACTTC.